Below, one TCR beta chain is given with its context. No antigen is known for it. This sample stems from a study of T cells expressing NK-cell markers. Study-level background: Seven HCMV-seropositive donors and one seronegative donor made up the eight sequenced donors.

Synthesis of TCR beta cDNA relied on 5'RACE template switching carrying UMIs. Reprocessing the 5' RACE reads, TCRdb reports a single entry for every CDR3 protein and omits DNA. This sample lists a few hundred thousand distinct CDR3 sequences; its ten largest clones have 0.39%. General study points: HCMV specificity of the expanded NKG2C+ T cell clones stayed unclear. These same clonotypes (in four donors) also led the CD3+CD56-NKG2C+ fraction.

The sample consisted of blood T cells: a sorted CD56 or NKG2C T cell subset, CD4+ or CD8+ T cells, or bulk PBMC T cells (not recorded which). The TCR was taken from a man aged 18-30 years in good health.

This chain's CDR3 is CASSPGTGYPTDTQYF. The chain employs TRBV12-3 or TRBV12-4 and TRBJ2-3; lacking DNA, the TRBD1 call made by TCRdb goes unchecked. The CDR3 is 16 amino acids.